The next 24 T cell receptor beta chains were all read from a single sample in a study of T cell responses to AZD1222 COVID-19 vaccine. Profiling relied on immunoSEQ multiplex PCR, and the TCRdb table lists in-frame clones only, not all of them. The sample records 150,000 or so clones, more than 85% being singletons. Specimen: peripheral blood, collected 28 days after the second AZD1222 dose. All receptors derive from an adult who received the AZD1222 COVID-19 vaccine.

The chain combines TRBV6-1 with TRBJ1-3; no firm D call. Germline loops: CDR1 MNHNS, CDR2 SASEGT. The CDR3 runs to 14 residues. V was cut by 2 bases and J by 4 bases, with 9 bases left in between. CDR3 sequence (DNA): TGTGCCAGCAGTGAACTTATCGAGGGAAACACCATATATTTT. Its translation: CASSELIEGNTIYF.

V gene TRBV7-6 combines with J gene TRBJ2-1, with 8 bases fitting TRBD2. V shed 1 base, J shed 5 bases, and the junction held 7 bases outside the gene matches. The CDR3 is 16 residues long. Per germline, CDR1 SGHVS and CDR2 FNYEAQ. The DNA of the CDR3 is TGTGCCAGCAGCTTAGAAGGCGGGAGGTTGCACAATGAGCAGTTCTTC. The encoded protein is CASSLEGGRLHNEQFF. The variable domain in full, completed from reference TRBV7-6 and TRBJ2-1, reads GAGVSQSPRYKVTKRGQDVALRCDPISGHVSLYWYRQALGQGPEFLTYFNYEAQQDKSGLPNDRFSAERPEGSISTLTIQRTEQRDSAMYRCASSLEGGRLHNEQFFGPGTRLTVL.

The chain is built from TRBV7-9 and TRBJ2-1; D remains ambiguous. V lost 1 base to trimming and J lost 7 bases, with 14 bases between them. Germline V lookup: CDR1 SEHNR, CDR2 FQNEAQ (reference sequence). The CDR3 loop spans 15 amino acids. The DNA for the CDR3 is TGTGCCAGCAGCTTAGTAGGTGGGGAAGGTAATGAGCAGTTCTTC. Protein: CASSLVGGEGNEQFF.

The chain couples TRBV7-9 to TRBJ2-5, with D possibly matching TRBD1 (5 bases). Trimming removed 5 bases from V and 0 bases from J, with 10 bases in between. CDR1 is SEHNR and CDR2 is FQNEAQ in the germline V gene (reference sequence). CDR3 length equals 14 residues. Here the CDR3 reads CASSPTENQETQYF. The CDR3 nucleotides read TGTGCCAGCAGCCCGACAGAAAACCAAGAGACCCAGTACTTC.

The chain joins TRBV13 to TRBJ2-7, with unresolved D. Germline V lookup: CDR1 PRHDT, CDR2 FYEKMQ (reference sequence). Between the trimmed V and J ends, which lost 5 bases and 6 bases, there was a span of 11 bases. This CDR3 comprises 12 residues. CDR3 sequence reads: CASSRVLGEQYF. In DNA, the CDR3 is TGTGCCAGCAGCCGTGTTCTGGGCGAGCAGTACTTC.

The V call is TRBV27, the J call TRBJ1-6; D gene uncertain. With 8 bases removed from V and 6 bases from J, the gap between germline ends came to 11 bases. The CDR3 has 13 residues. Germline lookup yields CDR1 MNHEY and CDR2 SMNVEV (reference sequence). CDR3 loop: CASSGLRNSPLHF. CDR3 nucleotide sequence: TGTGCCAGCTCAGGACTGCGTAATTCACCCCTCCACTTT.

This clone has a single count. This chain links TRBV30 with TRBJ1-2; D is undetermined. Germline values: CDR1 GTSNPN, CDR2 SVGIG (reference sequence). The germline V and J ends were trimmed by 2 bases and 2 bases, with 9 bases remaining between them. This CDR3 has 13 residues. CDR3 amino acids: CAWSIQANYGYTF. Written as DNA, the CDR3 is TGTGCCTGGAGTATTCAGGCAAACTATGGCTACACCTTC.

The genes are TRBV7-9 and TRBJ2-7, with 8 bases fitting TRBD1. The germline V gene has CDR1 SEHNR and CDR2 FQNEAQ (reference sequence). With 5 bases clipped from V and 7 bases from J, the junction kept 13 bases outside the gene matches. The CDR3 length is 15 residues. CDR3 DNA: TGTGCCAGCAGCCCCCGGACAGGGAAGACGGGAGAGCAGTACTTC. This sequence encodes CASSPRTGKTGEQYF.

The chain employs TRBV5-4 and TRBJ2-7; D tentatively fits TRBD1 or TRBD2 (5 bases each). Trimming cost V 5 bases and J 0 bases, with 18 bases left between them. CDR3 length: 16 residues. Germline-derived CDR1 and CDR2 are SGHNT and YYREEE (reference sequence). The CDR3 DNA is TGTGCCAGCAGTTCACGGGGCGGAGCTAGCTCCTACGAGCAGTACTTC. This encodes CASSSRGGASSYEQYF.

Here the CDR3 DNA reads TGTGCCAGTAGTATGGTGACAGCACCTTTTGGGCGCGAGCAGTTCTTC. Translated, it gives CASSMVTAPFGREQFF. This rearrangement joins TRBV19 to TRBJ2-1, with D possibly TRBD1 on 5 matching bases. From germline, CDR1 is LNHDA and CDR2 SQIVND (reference sequence). The CDR3 runs 16 residues. The V and J ends lost 3 bases and 10 bases respectively, with 22 bases between them.

This chain joins TRBV7-6 and TRBJ2-1; 8 bases are shared with TRBD2. Germline-derived CDR1 and CDR2 are SGHVS and FNYEAQ. CDR3 size: 13 residues. The V gene end was trimmed by 5 bases and the J gene end by 6 bases; junction bases not matched to a gene: 3. The DNA for the CDR3 is TGTGCCAGCAGCAAGGGACTAGTCAATGAGCAGTTCTTC. Its protein product is CASSKGLVNEQFF. Full variable domain (rest looked up from reference TRBV7-6 and TRBJ2-1): GAGVSQSPRYKVTKRGQDVALRCDPISGHVSLYWYRQALGQGPEFLTYFNYEAQQDKSGLPNDRFSAERPEGSISTLTIQRTEQRDSAMYRCASSKGLVNEQFFGPGTRLTVL.

This chain joins TRBV7-2 and TRBJ2-3; D is possibly TRBD1 or TRBD2 (5 bases each). Germline loops: CDR1 SGHTA, CDR2 FQGNSA. The germline V and J ends were trimmed by 3 bases and 2 bases, with 15 bases remaining between them. The CDR3 is 16 amino acids. CDR3 sequence reads: CASSFGAGMNTDTQYF. The CDR3 DNA reads as TGTGCCAGCAGCTTCGGGGCTGGGATGAACACAGATACGCAGTATTTT.

The CDR3 coding sequence is TGTGCCAGCAGTTTCGACAGGGGAGGGGAAAAACTGTTTTTT. Translation gives CASSFDRGGEKLFF. The chain is built from TRBV2 and TRBJ1-4; 8 positions agree with TRBD1. Germline CDR1 SNHLY, CDR2 FYNNEI. The CDR3 totals 14 residues. The V gene end was trimmed by 5 bases and the J gene end by 8 bases; junction bases not matched to a gene: 7.

This chain joins TRBV6-5 and TRBJ1-1, with a possible D match to TRBD1 (6 bases). CDR3 length: 13 residues. CDR1 and CDR2 from the germline V gene are MNHEY and SVGAGI. V lost 11 bases and J lost 0, with 13 bases in between. DNA of the CDR3: TGTGCCGTAGCGAGGGACATGAACACTGAAGCTTTCTTT. Amino acids: CAVARDMNTEAFF.

This clone was seen once. The chain recombines TRBV6-5 with TRBJ2-7; tentatively, D is TRBD2 (6 bases). Germline CDR1 MNHEY, CDR2 SVGAGI. The CDR3 consists of 15 residues. Trimming removed 10 bases at V and 0 bases at J, with 19 bases between. This chain's CDR3 is CATAVGGMGSYEQYF. CDR3 sequence (DNA): TGTGCCACCGCAGTTGGGGGGATGGGCTCCTACGAGCAGTACTTC.

The rearrangement links TRBV2 to TRBJ1-2; D is possibly TRBD1 (5 bases). This CDR3 spans 14 amino acids. V lost 2 bases and J 5 bases, leaving 12 bases between the germline ends. CDR1 SNHLY and CDR2 FYNNEI come from the germline V gene. The CDR3 DNA reads as TGTGCCAGCAGTGAATACAGGTTGGGATATGGCTACACCTTC. Residues: CASSEYRLGYGYTF.

The chain has TRBV5-1 and TRBJ1-3; the D is unclear. Germline CDR1 and CDR2: SGHRS and YFSETQ. The CDR3 totals 13 residues. V shed 4 bases and J shed 8 bases, with 13 bases lying between them. DNA of the CDR3: TGCGCCAGCAGCCCCCTCGGTGTGGACACCATATATTTT. This codes for CASSPLGVDTIYF.

The gene calls are TRBV2 and TRBJ1-2; 10 bases map to TRBD1. The CDR3 extends over 15 amino acids. Per the germline V gene, CDR1 is SNHLY and CDR2 is FYNNEI. Trimming cost V 9 bases and J 2 bases; bases outside gene matches: 9. The CDR3 DNA reads TGTGCCAGAGGGACAGGGGTTTTGGGAAACTATGGCTACACCTTC. It yields the protein CARGTGVLGNYGYTF.

The gene calls are TRBV19 and TRBJ1-1; 9 bases map to TRBD1. Germline V lookup: CDR1 LNHDA, CDR2 SQIVND (reference sequence). This CDR3 contains 16 residues. V gave up 6 bases and J gave up 1 base; unmatched junction bases: 9. CDR3 sequence: CASSRGQGVGNTEAFF. DNA for the CDR3: TGTGCCAGTAGCAGGGGACAGGGCGTGGGGAACACTGAAGCTTTCTTT. The entire variable domain, with the rest obtained from reference TRBV19 and TRBJ1-1, is as follows: DGGITQSPKYLFRKEGQNVTLSCEQNLNHDAMYWYRQDPGQGLRLIYYSQIVNDFQKGDIAEGYSVSREKKESFPLTVTSAQKNPTAFYLCASSRGQGVGNTEAFFGQGTRLTVV.

This chain joins TRBV18 and TRBJ1-4; D remains unclear. The V gene lost 2 bases and the J gene lost 0 bases, with 13 bases spanning the gap. Germline CDR1 is KGHSH and CDR2 is LQKENI. The CDR3 has 17 amino acids. The CDR3 bases are TGTGCCAGCTCACCAAGGGCAGGATCTGCAACTAATGAAAAACTGTTTTTT. Translation: CASSPRAGSATNEKLFF.

This clone showed up just a few times. This chain uses TRBV6-5 with TRBJ2-7; D ambiguous. The CDR3 contains 13 residues. V lost 6 bases and J 4 bases, leaving 13 bases between the germline ends. CDR1 is MNHEY, CDR2 SVGAGI, per germline. CDR3 in amino acids: CASRYGPRYEQYF. CDR3 sequence (DNA): TGTGCCAGCAGATACGGTCCCAGGTACGAGCAGTACTTC.

This rearrangement joins TRBV30 to TRBJ1-1; TRBD1 might be the D (5 bases). Trimming pared 4 bases from V and 3 bases from J, leaving 12 bases between. The CDR3 sequence is 13 residues long. The germline gives CDR1 GTSNPN, CDR2 SVGIG (reference sequence). The CDR3 nucleotides are TGTGCCTGGACCATTGACAGCCACACTGAAGCTTTCTTT. It specifies CAWTIDSHTEAFF.

This sequence joins TRBV19 and TRBJ2-7, with 9 bases identical to TRBD1. Losses at the gene ends were 5 bases for V and 3 bases for J; bases not matched to a gene: 8. The germline V gene encodes CDR1 LNHDA and CDR2 SQIVND (reference sequence). The CDR3 is 15 residues long. CDR3 loop: CASSSTGGISYEQYF. For the CDR3, the DNA is TGTGCCAGTAGTTCCACAGGGGGCATTAGCTACGAGCAGTACTTC.

The chain couples TRBV19 to TRBJ1-5; no reliable D call. The V gene's germline CDR1 is LNHDA and CDR2 SQIVND (reference sequence). V was trimmed by 3 bases and J by 0 bases, leaving 6 bases between them. This CDR3 contains 14 residues. The CDR3 DNA follows: TGTGCCAGTAGTATTCGGGATAGCAATCAGCCCCAGCATTTT. It is translated as CASSIRDSNQPQHF.